Described below is a single TCR beta chain sequence and its context. V lost 5 bases, J lost 8 bases, and 13 bases lay in between. The CDR3 consists of 13 residues. The data were produced by immunoSEQ multiplex PCR, yet TCRdb's version contains in-frame clones alone and is incomplete. This table has nearly 300,000 clones, about 81% appearing once. The sample belongs to a study of blood T cell repertoires in COVID-19. This receptor was taken from a human donor with COVID-19, enrolled during active disease. The donor label of this sample is uncertain. The V gene is TRBV12-3 or TRBV12-4, the J gene TRBJ1-5; D might be TRBD1 (6 bases). Sequencing input: peripheral blood. The chain's CDR3 is CASSKIQGEPQHF. The CDR3 DNA reads TGTGCCAGCAGTAAAATACAGGGAGAGCCCCAGCATTTT.